One and the same sample provided the 21 T cell receptor beta chains below, sequenced in a study of STAT3 mutations in large granular lymphocyte leukemia (dated by TCRdb to about 2019). The method behind the library was the immunoSEQ multiplex PCR assay. TCRdb retrieved this table from immuneACCESS and kept in-frame rearrangements only. Not all clones are present; in checked studies, unresolved V genes account for under half, and no reason is known for the remainder. The sample table contains 25,000 to 40,000 clones; only one count was recorded for roughly 86% of them. Roughly 13% of the sample rests with the top ten. No antigen has been assigned to these receptors. General study outcomes and caveats: At least one immunodominant TCRbeta clonotype was identified in every T-LGLL patient, and multiple immunodominant subclonotypes were identified in about half of the T-LGLL patients.

Material: peripheral blood mononuclear cells. The origin of the receptors is a man aged 55 to 69 with T-cell large granular lymphocyte leukemia. Some clones in this sample may be carry-over from other donors' samples. The age is the age at diagnosis.

The chain recombines TRBV27 with TRBJ2-6, with 10 bases lining up with TRBD1. Looked up from germline, CDR1 is MNHEY and CDR2 is SMNVEV (reference sequence). J gave up 0 bases and V 6 bases, and 5 bases lay outside the gene matches. The CDR3 is made up of 17 amino acids. The CDR3 loop reads CASRPGQGFSGANVLTF. The CDR3 nucleotides are TGTGCCAGCAGGCCGGGACAGGGGTTCTCTGGGGCCAACGTCCTGACTTTC.

CDR3 amino acids: CASSPGEPMRYTF. CDR3 bases: TGTGCCAGCAGTCCAGGAGAACCTATGCGCTACACCTTC. The chain is built from TRBV5-5 and TRBJ1-2; D is ambiguous. Germline CDR1 and CDR2: SGHKS and YYEKEE (reference sequence). The CDR3 contains 13 residues. The V gene lost 5 bases and the J gene lost 9 bases, with 17 bases spanning the gap.

The chain employs TRBV5-1 and TRBJ2-5; 12 nucleotides line up with TRBD2. CDR1 and CDR2 from the germline V gene are SGHRS and YFSETQ. The CDR3 extends over 16 amino acids. The J segment lost 6 bases and the V segment lost 3 bases, leaving 9 bases of the junction unmatched. In nucleotides, the CDR3 is TGCGCCAGCAGCTCAGCGACTAGCGGGAGCTGGAAGACCCAGTACTTC. Its protein product is CASSSATSGSWKTQYF. Full variable domain (missing parts from reference TRBV5-1 and TRBJ2-5): KAGVTQTPRYLIKTRGQQVTLSCSPISGHRSVSWYQQTPGQGLQFLFEYFSETQRNKGNFPGRFSGRQFSNSRSEMNVSTLELGDSALYLCASSSATSGSWKTQYFGPGTRLLVL.

The chain is built from TRBV12-5 and TRBJ2-1, with D maybe TRBD2 (6 bases). This CDR3 spans 14 amino acids. V gave up 7 bases and J gave up 3 bases, with 13 bases separating them. Germline V gene lookup returns CDR1 LGHNT and CDR2 FRNRAP. CDR3 bases: TGTGCTAGTGCCATTTCCGGGGGCTACAATGAGCAGTTCTTC. Amino acids: CASAISGGYNEQFF.

The chain uses TRBV7-2 and TRBJ1-1; unclear D gene. The CDR3 contains 13 residues. Germline V lookup: CDR1 SGHTA, CDR2 FQGNSA. V shed 5 bases and J shed 3 bases, with 10 bases lying between them. The CDR3 nucleotides are TGTGCCAGCAGCCGTATTTTGGACACTGAAGCTTTCTTT. It encodes CASSRILDTEAFF.

The rearrangement joins TRBV28 to TRBJ1-1; D ambiguous. The CDR3 has 11 residues. Trimming removed 3 bases from V and 3 bases from J, with 2 bases in between. CDR1 is MDHEN and CDR2 is SYDVKM in the germline V gene. The CDR3 sequence is CASSFDTEAFF. The CDR3 nucleotides are TGTGCCAGCAGTTTTGACACTGAAGCTTTCTTT.

This chain links TRBV6-6 with TRBJ1-5; 9 positions agree with TRBD1. The CDR3 sequence is 15 residues long. Germline V gene lookup returns CDR1 MNHNY and CDR2 SVGAGI (reference sequence). J lost 6 bases, V lost 8 bases, and 11 bases had no gene match. DNA of the CDR3: TGTGCCAGCCTCCCGGGACAGGGATTAACTCAGCCCCAGCATTTT. Protein sequence: CASLPGQGLTQPQHF.

The CDR3 nucleotides read TGTGCCAGCAGTGCAACCGGGACTAATTCCTACAATGAGCAGTTCTTC. It codes for CASSATGTNSYNEQFF. The V call is TRBV6-1, the J call TRBJ2-1, with 7 nucleotides matching TRBD2. The CDR3 is 16 residues long. The trim removed 4 bases at V and 1 base at J, leaving 7 bases unmatched. CDR1 MNHNS and CDR2 SASEGT come from the germline V gene.

This clone was observed once. J is TRBJ2-5 and V is TRBV5-4; D is ambiguous. The ends were cut back, 1 base at V and 3 bases at J, with 4 bases in the middle. Germline V CDR1 and CDR2: SGHNT, YYREEE (reference sequence). The CDR3 is 12 residues long. CDR3 DNA: TGTGCCAGCAGCTTGCCGGAAGAGACCCAGTACTTC. Translated: CASSLPEETQYF.

The chain links TRBV7-9 to TRBJ2-5, with TRBD2 matching over 8 bases. J lost 2 bases, V lost 6 bases, and 8 bases had no gene match. The CDR3 covers 15 residues. Germline CDR1 is SEHNR and CDR2 is FQNEAQ (reference sequence). CDR3 DNA: TGTGCCAGCAGTTCCCGGGGGGGCCCACAAGAGACCCAGTACTTC. It encodes CASSSRGGPQETQYF.

This clone was recorded a few times. The chain has TRBV4-1 and TRBJ2-7; D is undetermined. V was pared by 4 bases and J by 5 bases, with 18 bases between. This CDR3 comprises 15 residues. Germline lookup yields CDR1 MGHRA and CDR2 YSYEKL. CDR3 coding DNA: TGCGCCAGCAGCCGGCTTGTGAGAGCCCAAAACGAGCAGTACTTC. Translating gives CASSRLVRAQNEQYF.

J is TRBJ1-3 and V is TRBV5-1, with a weak D call TRBD1 (5 bases). Germline CDR1 reads SGHRS; CDR2 reads YFSETQ. V lost 2 bases and J 7 bases, leaving 10 bases between the germline ends. The CDR3 spans 13 residues. The CDR3 region is CASSFGGGNTIYF. Written as DNA, the CDR3 is TGCGCCAGCAGCTTCGGGGGGGGGAACACCATATATTTT. The whole variable domain, remainder taken from reference TRBV5-1 and TRBJ1-3, is KAGVTQTPRYLIKTRGQQVTLSCSPISGHRSVSWYQQTPGQGLQFLFEYFSETQRNKGNFPGRFSGRQFSNSRSEMNVSTLELGDSALYLCASSFGGGNTIYFGEGSWLTVV.

The genes are TRBV18 and TRBJ2-2, with D perhaps matching TRBD1 (6 bases). The CDR3 length is 18 residues. Trimming removed 0 bases from V and 6 bases from J, with 20 bases in between. Germline CDR1 reads KGHSH; CDR2 reads LQKENI. The chain's CDR3 is CASSPPNREFNRAGELFF. The CDR3 DNA sequence: TGTGCCAGCTCACCACCGAACAGGGAGTTTAATAGAGCCGGGGAGCTGTTTTTT.

J is TRBJ1-3 and V is TRBV9; 9 nucleotides line up with TRBD1. With 3 bases clipped from V and 5 bases from J, the junction kept 3 bases outside the gene matches. Germline V gene sequence: CDR1 SGDLS, CDR2 YYNGEE. This CDR3 comprises 14 residues. The CDR3 region is CASSGGTGRNTIYF. CDR3 nucleotides: TGTGCCAGCAGCGGCGGGACAGGGAGAAACACCATATATTTT. Combining the CDR3 with reference TRBV9 and TRBJ1-3 gives the whole variable domain DSGVTQTPKHLITATGQRVTLRCSPRSGDLSVYWYQQSLDQGLQFLIQYYNGEERAKGNILERFSAQQFPDLHSELNLSSLELGDSALYFCASSGGTGRNTIYFGEGSWLTVV.

V and J are TRBV6-5 and TRBJ2-3; 9 nucleotides match TRBD1. CDR3 length equals 16 residues. CDR1 and CDR2 from the germline V gene are MNHEY and SVGAGI. Trimming took 2 bases from V and 1 from J; bases not matched to a gene: 4. The CDR3 DNA sequence: TGTGCCAGCAGTTACACTTGGACAGGGGGCACAGATACGCAGTATTTT. Protein sequence: CASSYTWTGGTDTQYF.

The chain joins TRBV12-5 to TRBJ2-3; 11 bases map to TRBD2. CDR1 is LGHNT, CDR2 FRNRAP, per germline. V was pared by 1 base and J by 4 bases, with 7 bases of the junction left unmatched. CDR3 length: 17 amino acids. The CDR3 loop reads CASGLDTLAGGADTQYF. Here the CDR3 DNA reads TGTGCTAGTGGTTTGGATACGTTAGCGGGAGGGGCAGATACGCAGTATTTT.

The chain employs TRBV5-1 and TRBJ1-2, with a tentative D call TRBD1 (6 bases). Trimming shortened V by 1 base and J by 8 bases, and 12 bases separated the two germline ends. The CDR3 totals 13 residues. CDR1 is SGHRS, CDR2 YFSETQ, per germline. The CDR3 sequence: CASSLSGAGGYTF. The CDR3 nucleotides are TGCGCCAGCAGCTTGTCGGGGGCTGGAGGCTACACCTTC. Looking up the rest from reference TRBV5-1 and TRBJ1-2 gives the full variable domain: KAGVTQTPRYLIKTRGQQVTLSCSPISGHRSVSWYQQTPGQGLQFLFEYFSETQRNKGNFPGRFSGRQFSNSRSEMNVSTLELGDSALYLCASSLSGAGGYTFGSGTRLTVV.

The rearrangement uses TRBV5-1 and TRBJ1-2, with unresolved D. V lost 0 bases and J lost 7, with 13 bases in between. The CDR3 length is 14 residues. The germline V gene has CDR1 SGHRS and CDR2 YFSETQ. Here the CDR3 DNA reads TGCGCCAGCAGCTTGGGAGACGGGAAGGGTGGCTACACCTTC. Its protein is CASSLGDGKGGYTF.

This CDR3 is CASSQEGGGRANTGELFF. The CDR3 bases are TGTGCCAGCAGCCAAGAAGGAGGCGGGAGGGCCAACACCGGGGAGCTGTTTTTT. The J gene is TRBJ2-2, the V gene TRBV4-2, with 9 bases aligning to TRBD2. The CDR3 loop spans 18 amino acids. CDR1 and CDR2 (germline): LGHNA, YNFKEQ. V lost 0 bases to trimming and J lost 2 bases; unmatched junction nucleotides: 7.

The chain is built from TRBV6-5 and TRBJ1-3; D possibly corresponds to TRBD1 (6 bases). From germline, CDR1 is MNHEY and CDR2 SVGAGI. CDR3 size: 16 residues. V shed 0 bases and J shed 2 bases, with 11 bases lying between them. The CDR3 sequence: CASSYSLGQTGNTIYF. The CDR3 coding sequence is TGTGCCAGCAGTTACTCTCTGGGACAAACTGGAAACACCATATATTTT.

The genes are TRBV18 and TRBJ2-6; D gene uncertain. Germline CDR1 KGHSH, CDR2 LQKENI. The CDR3 contains 14 residues. Trimming stripped 3 bases from V and 4 bases from J, with 7 bases between. CDR3 sequence: CASSPPSGANVLTF. The CDR3 DNA reads as TGTGCCAGCTCACCCCCCAGCGGGGCCAACGTCCTGACTTTC.